A selection of T cell receptor beta chains follows, all from one sample in a study of T cell responses to AZD1222 COVID-19 vaccine. Produced via immunoSEQ multiplex PCR; TCRdb's table is partial and in-frame only. The sample lists more than 95,000 clones, around nine tenths occurring once. The starting material was peripheral blood, obtained on day 0 of AZD1222 vaccination. The receptor set was obtained from an adult in good health. Both conserved end residues are part of each CDR3. D genes are given only for firm matches. Only part of the rows carry a size: once, few, many, or a class if the clone is expanded.

TRBJ2-7 | . | TRBV7-8 | . | TGTGCCAGCAGCTTAGAGGGAGCGGACTCCTACGAGCAGTACTTC | CASSLEGADSYEQYF
TRBJ1-1 | . | TRBV29-1 | . | TGCAGCGTGAAGACAGCCCGGTCTGAAGCTTTCTTT | CSVKTARSEAFF
TRBJ1-6 | . | TRBV27 | . | TGTGCCAGCAGAAATCTAGACAGCAAGGATTCACCCCTCCACTTT | CASRNLDSKDSPLHF
TRBJ2-1 | TRBD2 | TRBV24-1 | . | TGTGCCACCAGTGACCCCTCTTTAGCGGGACTTTACAATGAGCAGTTCTTC | CATSDPSLAGLYNEQFF
TRBJ2-1 | . | TRBV5-6 | . | TGTGCCAGTAGCTACATCGGGAGTGATGAGCAGTTCTTC | CASSYIGSDEQFF
TRBJ2-1 | TRBD1 | TRBV5-4 | . | TGTGCCAGCAGCCGGGGGCGGGACAGGGTTCGCTACAATGAGCAGTTCTTC | CASSRGRDRVRYNEQFF
TRBJ1-5 | . | TRBV19 | . | TGTGCCAGTAGTCCCGTTTGGGGTTATCAGCCCCAGCATTTT | CASSPVWGYQPQHF
TRBJ2-7 | TRBD2 | TRBV19 | few | TGTGCCAGTAGTATAGGGACTAGCGGGAGCTACGAGCAGTACTTC | CASSIGTSGSYEQYF
TRBJ2-7 | TRBD1 | TRBV5-1 | . | TGCGCCAGCAGCTTGGAGCCAGGGACAGCCTACGAGCAGTACTTC | CASSLEPGTAYEQYF
TRBJ1-1 | . | TRBV5-6 | . | TGTGCCAGCAGCGGGGGGAACACTGAAGCTTTCTTT | CASSGGNTEAFF
TRBJ1-6 | . | TRBV18 | . | TGTGCCAGCTCACCATCGGAGAGGGGCTCCTATAATTCACCCCTCCACTTT | CASSPSERGSYNSPLHF
TRBJ2-2 | . | TRBV29-1 | . | TGCAGCGCCCAAGGAAATGGTCACGGCGGGGAGCTGTTTTTT | CSAQGNGHGGELFF
TRBJ2-6 | . | TRBV28 | . | TGTGCCAGCAGTTCTGTACGTGGGGCCAACGTCCTGACTTTC | CASSSVRGANVLTF
TRBJ2-7 | TRBD2 | TRBV20-1 | . | TGCAGTGCTAGTATATCGACTAGCGCTTACGAGCAGTACTTC | CSASISTSAYEQYF
TRBJ1-4 | . | TRBV27 | once | TGTGCCAGCAGTCCGAGCTCGGGTTTGACTAATGAAAAACTGTTTTTT | CASSPSSGLTNEKLFF
TRBJ2-7 | . | TRBV6-2/TRBV6-3 | . | TGTGCCAGCAGTTCGCTCCAGGGGGGGCTCTACGAGCAGTACTTC | CASSSLQGGLYEQYF
TRBJ1-4 | . | TRBV7-9 | . | TGTGCCAGCAGCTTAGCGGGGAGGGAAGATGAAAAACTGTTTTTT | CASSLAGREDEKLFF
TRBJ2-2 | . | TRBV28 | . | TGTGCCAGCAGTCGAGACAGGAAGGGGACCACCGGGGAGCTGTTTTTT | CASSRDRKGTTGELFF
TRBJ1-3 | TRBD1 | TRBV28 | . | TGTGCCAGCAGCTCAACAGGGGAGAGCTCTGGAAACACCATATATTTT | CASSSTGESSGNTIYF
TRBJ2-5 | . | TRBV12-2 | few | TGTGCAAGTCGCTATCTCCGGGACAGGGCCCAAGAGACCCAGTACTTC | CASRYLRDRAQETQYF
TRBJ1-3 | . | TRBV15 | once | TGTGCCACCAGCAGAGGTTCCGCAGGGACGGCTTCTGGAAACACCATATATTTT | CATSRGSAGTASGNTIYF
TRBJ2-2 | . | TRBV5-1 | . | TGCGCCAGCAGCCTATACCAAGGGACCGGGGAGCTGTTTTTT | CASSLYQGTGELFF
TRBJ1-4 | . | TRBV28 | . | TGTGCCAGCAAAACATCTATACGACCCGGAACTAATGAAAAACTGTTTTTT | CASKTSIRPGTNEKLFF
TRBJ2-2 | . | TRBV19 | . | TGTGCCAGTAGTATAAATTTCCGAAACACCGGGGAGCTGTTTTTT | CASSINFRNTGELFF
TRBJ2-7 | . | TRBV19 | . | TGTGCCAGTAGTATATCTTATGGGGGGTCGTACGAGCAGTACTTC | CASSISYGGSYEQYF
TRBJ2-2 | . | TRBV19 | . | TGTGCCAGTAGAGGGACTCCGCCGAACACCGGGGAGCTGTTTTTT | CASRGTPPNTGELFF
TRBJ2-7 | TRBD1 | TRBV27 | . | TGTGCCAGCATCCGATTCGGGACAGGATCCTACGAGCAGTACTTC | CASIRFGTGSYEQYF
TRBJ1-4 | . | TRBV10-3 | . | TGTGCCATCAGCGCCTCGCCGGGGGGATACAGCGAAAAACTGTTTTTT | CAISASPGGYSEKLFF
TRBJ1-1 | . | TRBV18 | . | TGTGCCAGCTCACCTAGGGCAGGGGAAGCTTTCTTT | CASSPRAGEAFF
TRBJ2-3 | TRBD1 | TRBV24-1 | . | TGTGCCACCAGTGACCCTACCATACCGACAGGGTTCTCCACAGATACGCAGTATTTT | CATSDPTIPTGFSTDTQYF
TRBJ1-4 | . | TRBV6-2/TRBV6-3 | . | TGTGCCAGCAGTTACGACGGGGTGTCGAATGAAAAACTGTTTTTT | CASSYDGVSNEKLFF
TRBJ1-4 | . | TRBV19 | . | TGTGCCAGTAGTTTACAGGTATCTTCAAGTGAAAAACTGTTTTTT | CASSLQVSSSEKLFF
TRBJ2-3 | . | TRBV19 | . | TGTGCCAGTAGTCAAGGAACAGATACGCAGTATTTT | CASSQGTDTQYF
TRBJ2-3 | TRBD2 | TRBV4-3 | . | TGCGCCAGCAGCCACGGGCGGGAGAGGACAGATACGCAGTATTTT | CASSHGRERTDTQYF
TRBJ1-2 | TRBD1 | TRBV5-1 | . | TGCGCCAGCAGCACAGGGGAGTTAGATGGCTACACCTTC | CASSTGELDGYTF
TRBJ1-5 | . | TRBV28 | once | TGTGCCAGCAGTTTTCGTGGCGGGAATCAGCCCCAGCATTTT | CASSFRGGNQPQHF
TRBJ1-5 | TRBD1 | TRBV2 | . | TGTGCCAGCAGTGAGGACAGGGGGCAGAGACAGCCCCAGCATTTT | CASSEDRGQRQPQHF
TRBJ1-2 | TRBD1 | TRBV7-2 | . | TGTGCCAGCAGCCTCGACAGGGGTGACTATGGCTACACCTTC | CASSLDRGDYGYTF
TRBJ2-7 | . | TRBV7-9 | . | TGTGCCAGCAGCTTAGGAGGTGGACCTCTCGAGCAGTACTTC | CASSLGGGPLEQYF
TRBJ2-5 | . | TRBV5-1 | . | TGCGCCAGCAGCATCGGGACCCAAGGGACCCAGTACTTC | CASSIGTQGTQYF
TRBJ2-7 | . | TRBV2 | . | TGTGCCAGCAGTGGAGGTCAGAGCTACGAGCAGTACTTC | CASSGGQSYEQYF
TRBJ2-1 | . | TRBV24-1 | . | TGTGCCACCAGTGCCTCGGGCGCAGGGAGAGACAATGAGCAGTTCTTC | CATSASGAGRDNEQFF
TRBJ1-1 | . | TRBV4-1 | . | TGCGCCAGCAGCCAAAACAGGATGAACACTGAAGCTTTCTTT | CASSQNRMNTEAFF
TRBJ1-2 | . | TRBV28 | . | TGTGCCAGCAGCCCCGGGGGGGAGGGAAACTATGGCTACACCTTC | CASSPGGEGNYGYTF